A selection of T cell receptor beta chains follows, all from one sample in a study of blood T cells in healthy people across ages. From the 5' RACE reads, TCRdb called clonotypes with MiXCR, one entry per CDR3 protein. The table lists about 940,000 distinct CDR3 sequences, approximately 49% of them singletons. The sample was blood. Receptor source: a man under 40 in good health. Each CDR3 is given with its conserved first and last residue. Fields, in order: D gene, clone size, V gene, J gene, CDR3 DNA, CDR3 protein. The D gene is left open where the match is weak. A row's size may be missing; if present it is once, few, many or a size class.

>TRBD1|.|TRBV20-1|TRBJ1-1
TGCAGTGCGCCTAGACAGGGGGCAAACACTGAAGCTTTCTTT
CSAPRQGANTEAFF
>.|.|TRBV7-9|TRBJ2-7
TGTGCCAGCAGCTCTGGACAGACGAGACGCTACGAGCAGTACTTC
CASSSGQTRRYEQYF
>TRBD1|few|TRBV4-3|TRBJ1-1
TGCGCCAGCAGCCAAGTAATGGGACAGGGCAGGACTGAAGCTTTCTTT
CASSQVMGQGRTEAFF
>.|.|TRBV6-1|TRBJ2-1
TGTGCCACCAATGATAGATCCAATGAGCAGTTCTTC
CATNDRSNEQFF
>TRBD1|.|TRBV3-1|TRBJ1-2
TGTGCCAGCAGCCCTACTATCGGACAGGGGGCATATGGCTACACCTTC
CASSPTIGQGAYGYTF
>.|.|TRBV7-2|TRBJ1-5
TGTGCCAGCAGCCCCGGGACATGGCCCCAGCATTTT
CASSPGTWPQHF
>.|.|TRBV18|TRBJ2-7
TGTGCCAGCTCACCACCGAACAGTCCCTACGAGCAGTACTTC
CASSPPNSPYEQYF
>.|many|TRBV29-1|TRBJ2-7
TGCAGTCACATCGAGGCCTCCGAGCAGTACTTC
CSHIEASEQYF
>TRBD2|.|TRBV20-1|TRBJ2-1
TGCAGTGCCGCTAGCCCAAGCGGGGGTAATGAGCAGTTCTTC
CSAASPSGGNEQFF
>TRBD1|.|TRBV27|TRBJ2-7
TGTGCCAGCAGTCGATCGGGACAGGGGTACTACGAGCAGTACTTC
CASSRSGQGYYEQYF
>.|.|TRBV2|TRBJ2-7
TGTGCCAGCAGCGTATCCGGCAGCTCCTACGAGCAGTACTTC
CASSVSGSSYEQYF
>TRBD2|.|TRBV6-2/TRBV6-3|TRBJ2-7
TGTGCCAGCAGTTCACCGGGACTAGCGGGGGTACACGAGCAGTACTTC
CASSSPGLAGVHEQYF
>TRBD1|.|TRBV7-9|TRBJ1-5
TGTGCCAGCAGCCACGACCCCGACAGGGGGATAAGCAATCAGCCCCAGCATTTT
CASSHDPDRGISNQPQHF
>.|many|TRBV6-2/TRBV6-3|TRBJ1-1
TGTGCCAGCAGTTACTCGACTACCGGGCGAGGAAGCCCTGAAGCTTTCTTT
CASSYSTTGRGSPEAFF
>TRBD2|.|TRBV4-3|TRBJ2-3
TGCGCCAGCAGCCAAGCGGGCGGGGGGGTTACTAGCACAGATACGCAGTATTTT
CASSQAGGGVTSTDTQYF
>.|.|TRBV9|TRBJ1-1
TGTGCCAGCAGCCCCAACCCCTCTCGATCTAACACTGAAGCTTTCTTT
CASSPNPSRSNTEAFF
>.|few|TRBV7-2|TRBJ1-6
TGTGCCAGCAGCTTAAGGGGGGCGCCTATTTCACCCCTCCACTTT
CASSLRGAPISPLHF
>.|.|TRBV27|TRBJ2-7
TGTGCCAGCAGTTTACTCATTCAATTAAACGAGCAGTACTTC
CASSLLIQLNEQYF
>TRBD1|.|TRBV5-6|TRBJ2-1
TGTGCCAGCAGCTTAATCCGAGGCCGGACAGGGGCCTACAATGAGCAGTTCTTC
CASSLIRGRTGAYNEQFF
>TRBD1|.|TRBV29-1|TRBJ1-2
TGCAGCGTTGGTGGGACAGGCGATGGCTACACCTTC
CSVGGTGDGYTF
>.|.|TRBV12-3/TRBV12-4|TRBJ1-1
TGTGCCAGCAGTTTAAACGGGGGATACACTGAAGCTTTCTTT
CASSLNGGYTEAFF
>.|.|TRBV6-6|TRBJ2-7
TGTGCCAGCAGTGGCACTTCTAGCGAGGTTACCTACGAGCAGTACTTC
CASSGTSSEVTYEQYF
>.|few|TRBV5-6|TRBJ2-5
TGTGCCAGCAGCATCCACAGGCTCCAAGAGACCCAGTACTTC
CASSIHRLQETQYF
>.|.|TRBV11-2|TRBJ1-2
TGTGCCAGCAGCGCGCGGACGCAAGGTGGCTACACCTTC
CASSARTQGGYTF